One and the same sample provided the 20 T cell receptor beta chains below, sequenced in a study of cytomegalovirus exposure and HLA in healthy donors. The study ran its PCR with 60 Vbeta and 13 Jbeta primers. Profiling relied on immunoSEQ multiplex PCR, and the TCRdb table lists in-frame clones only, not all of them. This table has around 160,000 clones, 60% to 80% appearing once. The sequenced sample consisted of PBMCs. The receptor source for this set is a man in his forties or fifties in good health and CMV-seropositive.

This clone was counted between two and nine times. This rearrangement joins TRBV5-4 to TRBJ1-1; D unclear. The CDR3 covers 13 residues. Germline-derived CDR1 and CDR2 are SGHNT and YYREEE (reference sequence). Trimming left V 4 bases short and J 7 bases short, with 14 bases between. The CDR3 loop is CASSLGYQNEAFF. The CDR3, as DNA: TGTGCCAGCAGCCTGGGGTACCAGAATGAAGCTTTCTTT.

The chain couples TRBV6-5 to TRBJ1-5; tentative D call: TRBD1 (5 bases). The germline CDR1 and CDR2 sequences are MNHEY and SVGAGI. The ends were cut back, 4 bases at V and 3 bases at J, with 10 bases in the middle. CDR3 length equals 14 residues. CDR3: CASSSSGFNQPQHF. CDR3 DNA sequence: TGTGCCAGCAGTTCATCAGGGTTCAATCAGCCCCAGCATTTT.

The V gene is TRBV6-5, the J gene TRBJ2-2; D may be TRBD2 (5 bases). The V end was cut by 7 bases, the J end by 3 bases, with 6 bases between. The germline CDR1 and CDR2 sequences are MNHEY and SVGAGI. The CDR3 is 12 amino acids. CDR3: CASKRDTGELFF. The CDR3 bases are TGTGCCAGCAAGAGGGACACCGGGGAGCTGTTTTTT.

Concerning this clone itself: The sample has other DNA sequences that encode this CDR3 too. The V gene is TRBV5-4, the J gene TRBJ2-3; TRBD2 matches 7 bases. The CDR3 totals 15 residues. V was clipped by 0 bases and J by 3 bases; unmatched bases: 4. The V gene's germline CDR1 is SGHNT and CDR2 YYREEE (reference sequence). CDR3 coding DNA: TGTGCCAGCAGCTTGGGCGGGGGAGGAACAGATACGCAGTATTTT. Translated, it gives CASSLGGGGTDTQYF.

The chain carries TRBV27 and TRBJ2-2, with D possibly TRBD1 on 6 matching bases. The CDR3 sequence is 15 residues long. Germline V gene data show CDR1 as MNHEY and CDR2 as SMNVEV (reference sequence). V was trimmed by 0 bases and J by 4 bases, leaving 9 bases between them. The chain's CDR3 is CASSLSRQATGELFF. The CDR3 DNA reads TGTGCCAGCAGTTTATCTAGACAGGCCACCGGGGAGCTGTTTTTT.

This chain connects TRBV2 to TRBJ1-4; no firm D call. Germline loops: CDR1 SNHLY, CDR2 FYNNEI. V was pared by 5 bases and J by 6 bases, with 19 bases between. CDR3 length: 16 amino acids. CDR3: CASSTRNAQRDEKLFF. The DNA for the CDR3 is TGTGCCAGCAGTACCAGGAACGCACAGAGGGATGAAAAACTGTTTTTT.

The rearrangement links TRBV5-4 to TRBJ1-3; the D is unclear. From germline, CDR1 is SGHNT and CDR2 YYREEE (reference sequence). V lost 4 bases to trimming and J lost 3 bases, with 17 bases between them. CDR3 length: 16 amino acids. The CDR3 nucleotides are TGTGCCAGCAGCCCCTCGGGGAATGGGTATGGAAACACCATATATTTT. This encodes CASSPSGNGYGNTIYF.

The V and J genes are TRBV25-1 and TRBJ1-2; 8 bases map to TRBD1. V lost 1 base, J lost 8 bases, and 9 bases stayed unmatched. Germline V lookup: CDR1 MGHDK, CDR2 SYGVNS. The length of the CDR3 is 15 residues. The CDR3 is CASSESGRQGQGYTF. Here the CDR3 DNA reads TGTGCCAGCAGTGAATCCGGGCGACAGGGGCAAGGCTACACCTTC.

This rearrangement joins TRBV6-5 to TRBJ2-5; tentatively, D is TRBD2 (7 bases). The germline V gene has CDR1 MNHEY and CDR2 SVGAGI. The CDR3 is 13 residues long. With 8 bases removed from V and 3 bases from J, the gap between germline ends came to 13 bases. The CDR3 bases are TGTGCCAGCCGGAGGGGGGGGGAAGAGACCCAGTACTTC. This gives the protein CASRRGGEETQYF.

The rearrangement uses TRBV15 and TRBJ2-7; D remains ambiguous. The germline V and J ends were trimmed by 10 bases and 7 bases, with 20 bases remaining between them. The CDR3 covers 13 residues. The germline V gene encodes CDR1 LNHNV and CDR2 YYDKDF (reference sequence). The CDR3 DNA reads TGTGCCAGCTCAAATCCCCCAGTTGAAGAGCAGTACTTC. It codes for CASSNPPVEEQYF.

The chain employs TRBV5-5 and TRBJ1-1; 12 bases map to TRBD1. The CDR3 consists of 14 residues. Germline values: CDR1 SGHKS, CDR2 YYEKEE (reference sequence). V lost 7 bases and J lost 6; bases outside the gene matches: 7. The CDR3 sequence: CASPGTGGGSEAFF. DNA for the CDR3: TGTGCCAGCCCCGGGACAGGGGGCGGTTCTGAAGCTTTCTTT. Together with reference TRBV5-5 and TRBJ1-1, the CDR3 gives the full variable domain: DAGVTQSPTHLIKTRGQQVTLRCSPISGHKSVSWYQQVLGQGPQFIFQYYEKEERGRGNFPDRFSARQFPNYSSELNVNALLLGDSALYLCASPGTGGGSEAFFGQGTRLTVV.

The chain links TRBV12-5 to TRBJ2-5; 7 nucleotides line up with TRBD2. The ends lost 0 bases at V and 2 bases at J; junction bases unmatched: 12. Germline lookup yields CDR1 LGHNT and CDR2 FRNRAP. This CDR3 has 18 residues. This chain's CDR3 is CASGLVQFPQREQETQYF. The CDR3 nucleotides read TGTGCTAGTGGTTTGGTACAATTCCCCCAGCGGGAACAAGAGACCCAGTACTTC. Supplemented by reference TRBV12-5 and TRBJ2-5, the full variable domain reads DARVTQTPRHKVTEMGQEVTMRCQPILGHNTVFWYRQTMMQGLELLAYFRNRAPLDDSGMPKDRFSAEMPDATLATLKIQPSEPRDSAVYFCASGLVQFPQREQETQYFGPGTRLLVL.

The chain combines TRBV5-1 with TRBJ1-1; the match to TRBD1 covers 10 bases. V shed 1 base and J 8 bases; nucleotides not matched to a gene: 5. CDR3 length: 14 amino acids. Germline CDR1 reads SGHRS; CDR2 reads YFSETQ. In nucleotides, the CDR3 is TGCGCCAGCAGCTTGTTGCGACAGGGGGCGGAAGCTTTCTTT. Translating gives CASSLLRQGAEAFF.

The chain links TRBV18 to TRBJ1-1, with a tentative D call TRBD1 (6 bases). V lost 1 base, J lost 5 bases, and 20 bases lay in between. Germline CDR1 reads KGHSH; CDR2 reads LQKENI. The CDR3 covers 17 residues. CDR3 amino acids: CASSPQEVGALWTEAFF. The CDR3 region has the DNA TGTGCCAGCTCACCACAGGAGGTGGGGGCTCTCTGGACTGAAGCTTTCTTT.

V and J are TRBV6-5 and TRBJ1-1; 8 bases are a match to TRBD1. V shed 4 bases and J 6 bases; nucleotides not matched to a gene: 7. In germline, CDR1 is MNHEY, CDR2 SVGAGI. CDR3 length: 14 residues. DNA of the CDR3: TGTGCCAGCAGTTTAGGACAGGGTATATCTGAAGCTTTCTTT. Its protein is CASSLGQGISEAFF.

The chain carries TRBV18 and TRBJ2-7; perhaps TRBD2 as D (5 bases). CDR3 size: 17 residues. Trimming removed 4 bases at V and 3 bases at J, with 22 bases between. Germline V gene data show CDR1 as KGHSH and CDR2 as LQKENI. In DNA form, the CDR3 reads TGTGCCAGCTCACTACTAGGCATATCACCCTCATACTACGAGCAGTACTTC. Translated, it gives CASSLLGISPSYYEQYF.

This chain joins TRBV5-1 and TRBJ2-5; maybe TRBD1 (5 bases). CDR1 is SGHRS, CDR2 YFSETQ, per germline. CDR3 length: 15 amino acids. Deletions cut 0 bases from V and 0 bases from J, with 9 bases between. CDR3 nucleotides: TGCGCCAGCAGCTTGGGGGGCAGGTACCAAGAGACCCAGTACTTC. Amino acid sequence: CASSLGGRYQETQYF. Variable domain in full (rest from reference TRBV5-1 and TRBJ2-5): KAGVTQTPRYLIKTRGQQVTLSCSPISGHRSVSWYQQTPGQGLQFLFEYFSETQRNKGNFPGRFSGRQFSNSRSEMNVSTLELGDSALYLCASSLGGRYQETQYFGPGTRLLVL.

The chain couples TRBV6-6 to TRBJ1-1; 8 positions match TRBD1. Germline trimming cut 3 bases from V and 5 bases from J; bases unmatched to any gene: 2. Germline V gives CDR1 MNHNY, CDR2 SVGAGI (reference sequence). The CDR3 has 13 residues. The CDR3 sequence is CASSYGQGTEAFF. The CDR3, as DNA: TGTGCCAGCAGTTATGGACAGGGAACTGAAGCTTTCTTT.

There are a few counts of this clone. CDR3 in amino acids: CASSLEGLSNTEAFF. CDR3 bases: TGTGCCAGCAGCTTAGAGGGACTATCGAACACTGAAGCTTTCTTT. The chain carries TRBV7-2 and TRBJ1-1, with D tentatively TRBD1 (5 bases). Germline V CDR1 and CDR2: SGHTA, FQGNSA. CDR3 size: 15 residues. The V and J ends lost 1 base and 1 base respectively, with 10 bases between them.

V is TRBV15 and J is TRBJ2-3, with a weak D call TRBD2 (6 bases). There are 12 residues in the CDR3. V lost 4 bases and J lost 6, with 8 bases in between. Germline V lookup: CDR1 LNHNV, CDR2 YYDKDF (reference sequence). The CDR3 region has the DNA TGTGCCACCAGCACCCTAGCGGATACGCAGTATTTT. Its protein is CATSTLADTQYF. The whole variable domain, filled in from reference TRBV15 and TRBJ2-3, reads DAMVIQNPRYQVTQFGKPVTLSCSQTLNHNVMYWYQQKSSQAPKLLFHYYDKDFNNEADTPDNFQSRRPNTSFCFLDIRSPGLGDTAMYLCATSTLADTQYFGPGTRLTVL.